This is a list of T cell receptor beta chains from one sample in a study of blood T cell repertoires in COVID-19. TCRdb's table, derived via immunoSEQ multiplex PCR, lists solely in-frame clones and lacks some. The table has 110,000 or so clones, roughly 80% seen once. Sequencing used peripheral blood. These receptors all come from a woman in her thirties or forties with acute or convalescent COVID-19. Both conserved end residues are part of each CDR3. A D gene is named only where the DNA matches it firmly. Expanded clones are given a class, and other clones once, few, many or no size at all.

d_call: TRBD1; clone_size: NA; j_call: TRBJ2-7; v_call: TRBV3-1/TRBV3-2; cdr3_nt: TGTGCCAGCAGGTCGACAGGGAAAGGGTACGAGCAGTACTTC; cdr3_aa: CASRSTGKGYEQYF
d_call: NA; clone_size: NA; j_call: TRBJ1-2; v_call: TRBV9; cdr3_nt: TGTGCCAGCAGCCCGAGGGGGAGGGGTAACTATGGCTACACCTTC; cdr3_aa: CASSPRGRGNYGYTF
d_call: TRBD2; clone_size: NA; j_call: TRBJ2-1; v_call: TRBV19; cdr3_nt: TGTGCCAGTACCGATGGTGGACTAGCGGGCAATGAGCAGTTCTTC; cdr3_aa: CASTDGGLAGNEQFF
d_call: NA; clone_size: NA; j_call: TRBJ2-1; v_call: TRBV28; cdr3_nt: TGTGCCAGCAGAGTTTTTAAGACCTCATCCTTAAGGGGGGGGGCTCGGGAGCAGTTCTTC; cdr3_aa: CASRVFKTSSLRGGAREQFF
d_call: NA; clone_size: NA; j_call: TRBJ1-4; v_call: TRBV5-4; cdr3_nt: TGTGCCAGCAGCTTGGGGCCAGGGGAGAGGAAACTGTTTTTT; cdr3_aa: CASSLGPGERKLFF
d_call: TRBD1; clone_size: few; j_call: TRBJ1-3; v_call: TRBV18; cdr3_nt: TGTGCCAGCTCACCCTTGGGACAGGCGTCGGGAAACACCATATATTTT; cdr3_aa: CASSPLGQASGNTIYF
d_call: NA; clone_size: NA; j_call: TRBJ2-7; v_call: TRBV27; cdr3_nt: TGTGCCAGCAGTTTCGGTCCAGGGGCCGAGCAGTACTTC; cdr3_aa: CASSFGPGAEQYF
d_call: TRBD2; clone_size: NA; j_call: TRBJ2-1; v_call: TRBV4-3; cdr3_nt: TGCGCCAGCAGCCAAGCCGTGGGGGCGGGGGGGCCATTATATGAGCAGTTCTTC; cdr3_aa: CASSQAVGAGGPLYEQFF
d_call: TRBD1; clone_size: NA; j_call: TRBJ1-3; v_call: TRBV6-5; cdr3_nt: TGTGCCAGCGCCTTGAGACAGGGGTATGGAAACACCATATATTTT; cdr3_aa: CASALRQGYGNTIYF
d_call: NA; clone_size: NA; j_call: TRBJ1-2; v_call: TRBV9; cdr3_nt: TGTGCCAGCAGCGCTGGACACCCCGCTGGCTACACCTTC; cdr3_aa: CASSAGHPAGYTF
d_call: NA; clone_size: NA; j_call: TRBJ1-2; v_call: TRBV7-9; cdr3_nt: TGTGCCAGCAGCTTAGCGTATAGGACACCAACACATGGCTACACCTTC; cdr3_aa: CASSLAYRTPTHGYTF
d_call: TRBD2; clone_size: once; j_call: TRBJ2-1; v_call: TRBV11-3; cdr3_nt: TGTGCCAGCAGCTCGTGGGGGGGAAATGAGCAGTTCTTC; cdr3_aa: CASSSWGGNEQFF
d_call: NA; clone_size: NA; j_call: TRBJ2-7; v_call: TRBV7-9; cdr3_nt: TGTGCCAGCAGCTTACGTTACGAGCAGTACTTC; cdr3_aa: CASSLRYEQYF
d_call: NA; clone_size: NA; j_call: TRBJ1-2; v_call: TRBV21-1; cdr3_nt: TGTGCCAGCAGACTTAGGGGGGGAGTGGGAGGCTACACCTTC; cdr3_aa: CASRLRGGVGGYTF
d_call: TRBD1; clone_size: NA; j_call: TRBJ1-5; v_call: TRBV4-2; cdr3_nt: TGTGCCAGCAGTATTGACGGACAGGGCAATCAGCCCCAGCATTTT; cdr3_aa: CASSIDGQGNQPQHF
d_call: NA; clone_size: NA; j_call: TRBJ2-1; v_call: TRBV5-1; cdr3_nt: TGCGCCAGCAGCTTGGGGAACAGATACAATGAGCAGTTCTTC; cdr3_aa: CASSLGNRYNEQFF
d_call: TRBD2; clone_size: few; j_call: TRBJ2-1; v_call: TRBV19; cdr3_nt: TGTGCCAGTAGTTATAGCGGGAGCTCCTACAATGAGCAGTTCTTC; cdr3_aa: CASSYSGSSYNEQFF
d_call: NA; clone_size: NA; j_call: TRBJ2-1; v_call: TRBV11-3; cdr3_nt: TGTGCCAGCAGCTTACTCGGCAGGCAAATTTCCTACAATGAGCAGTTCTTC; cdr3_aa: CASSLLGRQISYNEQFF
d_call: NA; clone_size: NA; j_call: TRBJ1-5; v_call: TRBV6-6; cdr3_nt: TGTGCCAGCAGTTACTCGTCAGTCAATCAGCCCCAGCATTTT; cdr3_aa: CASSYSSVNQPQHF
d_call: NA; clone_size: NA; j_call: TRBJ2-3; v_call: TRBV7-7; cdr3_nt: TGTGCCAGCAGCTTAGAAGTGGGCAGGAACACAGATACGCAGTATTTT; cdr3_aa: CASSLEVGRNTDTQYF
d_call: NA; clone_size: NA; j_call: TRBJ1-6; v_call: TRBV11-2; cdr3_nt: TGTGCCAGCAGCTTAGAGGGGAGGGGGACACCCCTCCACTTT; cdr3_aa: CASSLEGRGTPLHF
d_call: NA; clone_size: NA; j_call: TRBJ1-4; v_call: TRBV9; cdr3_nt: TGTGCCAGCAGCGTAGGCAGGGCAACTAATGAAAAACTGTTTTTT; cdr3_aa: CASSVGRATNEKLFF
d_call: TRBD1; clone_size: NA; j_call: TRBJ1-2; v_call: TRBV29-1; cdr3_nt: TGCAGCGCTGGGCGACAGGGAACTGGCTACACCTTC; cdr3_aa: CSAGRQGTGYTF
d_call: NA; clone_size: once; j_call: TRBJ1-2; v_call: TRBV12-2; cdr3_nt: TGTGCAAGTCGCTTAGGTCGCAGTTTCCCTGGCTACACCTTC; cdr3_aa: CASRLGRSFPGYTF
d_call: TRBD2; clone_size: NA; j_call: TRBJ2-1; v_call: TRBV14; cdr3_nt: TGTGCCAGCAGCCAGGCGGGGGGCCCCTACAATGAGCAGTTCTTC; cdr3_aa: CASSQAGGPYNEQFF
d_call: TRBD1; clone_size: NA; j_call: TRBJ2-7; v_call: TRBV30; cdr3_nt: TGTGCCCGGATGGGGCAGGGGGCAGGGGGCCGATCCACCTACGAGCAGTACTTC; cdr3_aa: CARMGQGAGGRSTYEQYF
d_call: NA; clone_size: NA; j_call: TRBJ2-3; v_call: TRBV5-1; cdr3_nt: TGCGCCAGCAGCTTGTCCTTCCCGCAGGGGGATACGCAGTATTTT; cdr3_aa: CASSLSFPQGDTQYF
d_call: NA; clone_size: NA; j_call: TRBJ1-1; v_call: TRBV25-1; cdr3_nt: TGTGCCAGCAGTGATGTACTTGGGCAGGGAAACACTGAAGCTTTCTTT; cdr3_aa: CASSDVLGQGNTEAFF